The 7 T cell receptor beta chains below all came from one sample that was sequenced in a study of a mutant IDH1 vaccine in newly diagnosed glioma. TCRdb's copy holds only in-frame clones and misses some; the assay was immunoSEQ multiplex PCR. The sample lists about 35,000 clones; approximately 87% were seen once. The time point here: week 47, end of study. Vaccinated patients received 300 ug of mutant IDH1 20-mer peptide per dose, with topical imiquimod. No antigen has been identified for these receptors. The source material was PBMCs, sampled from a glioma patient whose treatment included an IDH1 peptide vaccine. The receptors come from a woman aged 25-40 years with glioma.

The V and J genes are TRBV5-1 and TRBJ1-3; D is unresolved. Trimming removed 0 bases at V and 1 base at J, with 11 bases between. This CDR3 is built from 16 residues. CDR1 and CDR2 (germline): SGHRS, YFSETQ. CDR3 sequence (DNA): TGCGCCAGCAGCTTGGCCGGCGGACCATCTGGAAACACCATATATTTT. Protein product: CASSLAGGPSGNTIYF.

This clone occurred once. The chain combines TRBV28 with TRBJ1-1; the D gene is possibly TRBD1 (5 bases). The CDR3 spans 15 residues. With 5 bases removed from V and 7 bases from J, the gap between germline ends came to 20 bases. Germline V gene lookup returns CDR1 MDHEN and CDR2 SYDVKM. The chain's CDR3 is CASSPRTQGRREAFF. The CDR3 DNA reads as TGTGCCAGCAGTCCCCGGACGCAGGGTAGGCGTGAAGCTTTCTTT.

The chain couples TRBV7-9 to TRBJ1-5; D ambiguous. The CDR3 is made up of 14 amino acids. The germline V gene has CDR1 SEHNR and CDR2 FQNEAQ (reference sequence). V lost 3 bases and J 3 bases, leaving 9 bases between the germline ends. The CDR3 sequence: CASSFETDNQPQHF. CDR3 DNA: TGTGCCAGCAGCTTTGAAACAGACAATCAGCCCCAGCATTTT.

The chain employs TRBV6-1 and TRBJ1-6; D not resolved. The CDR3 sequence is 13 residues long. V was pared by 1 base and J by 8 bases, with 6 bases between. Germline CDR1 is MNHNS and CDR2 is SASEGT. The CDR3 DNA sequence: TGTGCCAGCAGTGAAGTGAGAGATTCACCCCTCCACTTT. This sequence encodes CASSEVRDSPLHF.

The V and J genes are TRBV7-9 and TRBJ1-2; D unresolved. Germline V CDR1 and CDR2: SEHNR, FQNEAQ (reference sequence). Trimming took off 0 bases at V and 5 bases at J, with 13 bases between the two ends. This CDR3 spans 15 amino acids. In nucleotides, the CDR3 is TGTGCCAGCAGCTTAGCGTTGGGGTTGGGATATGGCTACACCTTC. Its protein is CASSLALGLGYGYTF.

The genes are TRBV14 and TRBJ1-2; no firm D call. The CDR3 covers 12 residues. CDR1 is SGHDN and CDR2 is FVKESK in the germline V gene. V lost 4 bases to trimming and J lost 4 bases, with 7 bases between them. DNA for the CDR3: TGTGCCAGCAGCCCTGGGGTCTATGGCTACACCTTC. As protein: CASSPGVYGYTF.

This chain links TRBV5-1 with TRBJ1-6; 10 bases map to TRBD1. This CDR3 has 15 residues. With 0 bases clipped from V and 7 bases from J, the junction kept 1 base outside the gene matches. Per germline, CDR1 SGHRS and CDR2 YFSETQ. The CDR3 DNA follows: TGCGCCAGCAGCTTGGCGGGACAGGGGAATTCACCCCTCCACTTT. Translation gives CASSLAGQGNSPLHF.